These T cell receptor beta chains were read from a single sample in a study of response to subunit inactivated influenza vaccine. Each CDR3 protein gets one entry after TCRdb re-called the RT-PCR reads with MiXCR. The table shows some 480,000 distinct CDR3 sequences, with approximately 11% occurring only once. Source: PBMCs from blood, taken 40 to 50 days after vaccination. All receptors come from a man aged 50 to 59 who received an inactivated influenza vaccine. Each CDR3 is given with its conserved first and last residue.

v_call cdr3_aa
TRBV4-2 CASSQDPSGGAETQYF
TRBV4-1 CASSQVPFSGTGYGYTF
TRBV29-1 CSVEEKGSRRYEQYF
TRBV5-1 CASSNELAGLNEQFF
TRBV16 CASSQLSSTNTGELFF
TRBV11-2 CASSDQTNALEQYF
TRBV7-9 CASSLYDSYEQYF
TRBV30 CAWSVGQGNEQYF
TRBV20-1 CSARNPSQETQYF
TRBV9 CASSAEMTGTQKGETQYF
TRBV3-1 CASSPPGYRGYNEQFF
TRBV6-5 CACSYGTSGVTYEQYF
TRBV20-1 CSASRGGQPQHF
TRBV11-2 CASSLGARTSALGQGSQPQHF
TRBV7-8 CASSSQSIASSTDTQYF
TRBV20-1 CSASGRYNEQFF
TRBV2 CASSGDRAYQETQYF
TRBV5-1 CASSVGGQIGGDTQYF
TRBV7-2 CASSPGALRNEKLFF
TRBV27 CASSRSGLGTGELFF
TRBV29-1 CSGGEGPGRGAFF
TRBV6-5 CASSYGTDSYEQYF
TRBV7-2 CASSVDRGSPLHF
TRBV20-1 CSAREDPNTEAFF
TRBV7-2 CASSVPGNQPQHF
TRBV20-1 CSARDAGASGTQYF
TRBV4-1 CASSLQGAGTDTQYF
TRBV5-1 CASSKDRFYEQYF
TRBV20-1 CSAREDPYEQYF
TRBV2 CARGGGDTQYF
TRBV19 CASNRSPGQENTIYF
TRBV7-6 CASSIRDASSYNEQFF
TRBV5-1 CASSFSTNSPLHF
TRBV20-1 CSASGGWDTQYF
TRBV12-3/TRBV12-4 CASSPLGGGQPQHF
TRBV24-1 CATSGSGTGPPNEQFF
TRBV9 CASSVVLSGSTDTQYF
TRBV6-1 CASSPSGGYNEQFF
TRBV12-3/TRBV12-4 CASRKGQGYTGELFF
TRBV7-3 CASSSRTGAGNTIYF